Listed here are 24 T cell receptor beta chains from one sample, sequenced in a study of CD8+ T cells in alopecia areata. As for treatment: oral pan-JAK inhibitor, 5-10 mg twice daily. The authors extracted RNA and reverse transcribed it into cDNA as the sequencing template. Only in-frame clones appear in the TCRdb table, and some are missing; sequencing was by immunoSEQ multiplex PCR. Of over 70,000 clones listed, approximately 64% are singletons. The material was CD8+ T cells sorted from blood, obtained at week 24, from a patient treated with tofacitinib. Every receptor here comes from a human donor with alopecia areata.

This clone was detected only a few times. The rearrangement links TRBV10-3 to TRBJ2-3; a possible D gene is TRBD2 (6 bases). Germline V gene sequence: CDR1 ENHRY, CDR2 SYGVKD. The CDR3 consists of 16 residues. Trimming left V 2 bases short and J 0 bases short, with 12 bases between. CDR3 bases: TGTGCCATCAGTGAGGCCGGGGGACTTAGCACAGATACGCAGTATTTT. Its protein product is CAISEAGGLSTDTQYF.

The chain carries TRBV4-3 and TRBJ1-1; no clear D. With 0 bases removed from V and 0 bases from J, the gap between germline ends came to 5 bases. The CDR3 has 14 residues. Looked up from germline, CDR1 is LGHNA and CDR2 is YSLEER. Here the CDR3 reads CASSQDVMNTEAFF. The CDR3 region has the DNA TGCGCCAGCAGCCAAGATGTTATGAACACTGAAGCTTTCTTT.

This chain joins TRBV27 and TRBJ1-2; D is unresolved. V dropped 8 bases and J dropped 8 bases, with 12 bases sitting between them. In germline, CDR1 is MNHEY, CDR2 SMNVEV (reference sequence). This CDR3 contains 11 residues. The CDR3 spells CASRLSEGYTF. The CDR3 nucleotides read TGTGCCAGCCGACTCTCTGAAGGCTACACCTTC.

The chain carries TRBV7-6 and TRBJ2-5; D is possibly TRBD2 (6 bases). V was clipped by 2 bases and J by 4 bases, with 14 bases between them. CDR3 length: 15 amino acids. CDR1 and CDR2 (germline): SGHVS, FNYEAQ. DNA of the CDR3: TGTGCCAGCAGCTTAAGGGACTCCTCAGGAGAGACCCAGTACTTC. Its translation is CASSLRDSSGETQYF.

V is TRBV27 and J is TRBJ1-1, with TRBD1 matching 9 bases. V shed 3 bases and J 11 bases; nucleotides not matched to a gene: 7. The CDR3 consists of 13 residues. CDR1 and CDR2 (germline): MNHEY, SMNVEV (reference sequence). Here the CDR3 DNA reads TGTGCCAGCAGTTTGGCGGGACAGGGAGAGGCTTTCTTT. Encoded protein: CASSLAGQGEAFF.

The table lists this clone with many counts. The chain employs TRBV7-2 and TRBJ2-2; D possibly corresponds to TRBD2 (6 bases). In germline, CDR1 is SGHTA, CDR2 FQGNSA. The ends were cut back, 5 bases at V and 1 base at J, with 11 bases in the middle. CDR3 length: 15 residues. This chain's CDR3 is CASSPHSGNTGELFF. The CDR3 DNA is TGTGCCAGCAGCCCTCATAGCGGGAACACCGGGGAGCTGTTTTTT.

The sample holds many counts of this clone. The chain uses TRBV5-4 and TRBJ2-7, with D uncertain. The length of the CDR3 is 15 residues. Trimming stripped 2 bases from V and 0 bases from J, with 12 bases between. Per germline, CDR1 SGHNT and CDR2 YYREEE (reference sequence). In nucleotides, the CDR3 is TGTGCCAGCAGCTTAGATCCCACGTTCTCCTACGAGCAGTACTTC. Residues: CASSLDPTFSYEQYF.

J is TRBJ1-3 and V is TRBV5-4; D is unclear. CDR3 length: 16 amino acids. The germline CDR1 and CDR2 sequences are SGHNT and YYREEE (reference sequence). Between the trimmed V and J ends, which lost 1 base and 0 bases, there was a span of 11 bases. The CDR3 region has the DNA TGTGCCAGCAGCTTGATAGACATGAGCTCTGGAAACACCATATATTTT. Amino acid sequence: CASSLIDMSSGNTIYF.

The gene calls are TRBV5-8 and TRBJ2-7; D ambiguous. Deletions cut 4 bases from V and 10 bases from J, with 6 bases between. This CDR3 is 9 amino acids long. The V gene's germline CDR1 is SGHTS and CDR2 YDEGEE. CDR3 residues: CASSQVQYF. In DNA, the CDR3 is TGTGCCAGCAGCCAAGTTCAGTACTTC.

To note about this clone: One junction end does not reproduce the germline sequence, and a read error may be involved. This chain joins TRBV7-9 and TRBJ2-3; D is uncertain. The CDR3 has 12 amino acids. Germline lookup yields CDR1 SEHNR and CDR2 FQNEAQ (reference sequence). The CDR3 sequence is CASSLLAISTDF. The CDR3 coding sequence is TGTGCCAGCAGCTTACTGGCGATAAGTACGGATTTT.

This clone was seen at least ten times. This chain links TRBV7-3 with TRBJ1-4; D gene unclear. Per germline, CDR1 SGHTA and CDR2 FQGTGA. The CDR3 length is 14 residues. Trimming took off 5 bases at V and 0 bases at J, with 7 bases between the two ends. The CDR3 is CASSESATNEKLFF. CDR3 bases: TGTGCCAGCAGCGAAAGTGCAACTAATGAAAAACTGTTTTTT.

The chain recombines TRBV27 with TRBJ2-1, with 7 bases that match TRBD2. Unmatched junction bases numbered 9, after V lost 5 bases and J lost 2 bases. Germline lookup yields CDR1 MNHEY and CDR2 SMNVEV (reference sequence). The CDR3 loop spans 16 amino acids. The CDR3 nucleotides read TGTGCCAGCAGTGCAGGGTTGGGGGGGACCTACAATGAGCAGTTCTTC. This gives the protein CASSAGLGGTYNEQFF.

The CDR3 here is CSVSYPEAFF. In DNA, the CDR3 is TGCAGCGTTTCTTACCCTGAAGCTTTCTTT. V gene TRBV29-1 combines with J gene TRBJ1-1; D not certain. Germline V gene data show CDR1 as SQVTM and CDR2 as ANQGSEA. The CDR3 sequence is 10 residues long. The V and J ends lost 5 bases and 6 bases respectively, with 7 bases between them.

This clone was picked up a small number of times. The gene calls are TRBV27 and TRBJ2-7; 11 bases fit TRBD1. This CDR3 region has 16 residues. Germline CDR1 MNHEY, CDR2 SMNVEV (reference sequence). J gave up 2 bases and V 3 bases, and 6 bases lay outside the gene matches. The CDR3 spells CASSLVGQGGPYEQYF. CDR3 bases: TGTGCCAGCAGTTTGGTGGGACAGGGGGGTCCCTACGAGCAGTACTTC.

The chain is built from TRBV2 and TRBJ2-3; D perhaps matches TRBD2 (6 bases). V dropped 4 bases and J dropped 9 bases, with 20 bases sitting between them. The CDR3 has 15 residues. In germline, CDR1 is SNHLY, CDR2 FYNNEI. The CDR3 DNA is TGTGCCAGCAGTGCCACGGGAGATTTATATCGCACGCAGTATTTT. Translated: CASSATGDLYRTQYF.

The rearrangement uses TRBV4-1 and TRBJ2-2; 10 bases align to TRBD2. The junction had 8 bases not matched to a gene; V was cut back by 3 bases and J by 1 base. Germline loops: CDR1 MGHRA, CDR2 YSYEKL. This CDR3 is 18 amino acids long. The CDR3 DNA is TGCGCCAGCAGCCACCGACGGGCTAGCGGGGGGAACACCGGGGAGCTGTTTTTT. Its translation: CASSHRRASGGNTGELFF.

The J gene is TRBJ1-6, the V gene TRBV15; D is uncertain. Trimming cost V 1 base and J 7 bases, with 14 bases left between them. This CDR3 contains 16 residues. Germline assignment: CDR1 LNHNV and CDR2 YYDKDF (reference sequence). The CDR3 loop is CATSRGFGLRNSPLHF. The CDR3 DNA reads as TGTGCCACCAGCAGAGGATTTGGCCTTAGGAATTCACCCCTCCACTTT.

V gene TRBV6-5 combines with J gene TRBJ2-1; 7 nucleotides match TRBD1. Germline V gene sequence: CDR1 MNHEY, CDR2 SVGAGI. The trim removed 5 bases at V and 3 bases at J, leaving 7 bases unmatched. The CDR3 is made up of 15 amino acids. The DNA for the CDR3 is TGTGCCAGCAGTGTGACAGGGAGTAACTACAATGAGCAGTTCTTC. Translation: CASSVTGSNYNEQFF.

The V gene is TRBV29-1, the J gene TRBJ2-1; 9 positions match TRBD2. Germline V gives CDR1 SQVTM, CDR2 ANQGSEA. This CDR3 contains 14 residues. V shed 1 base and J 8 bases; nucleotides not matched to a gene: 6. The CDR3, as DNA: TGCAGCGTTGAAGGGGCGGGGGGGCCGCATGAGCAGTTCTTC. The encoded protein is CSVEGAGGPHEQFF.

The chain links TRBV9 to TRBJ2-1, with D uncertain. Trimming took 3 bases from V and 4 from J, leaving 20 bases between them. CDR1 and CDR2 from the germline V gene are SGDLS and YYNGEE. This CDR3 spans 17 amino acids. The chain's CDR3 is CASSATYGVGIYNEQFF. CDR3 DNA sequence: TGTGCCAGCAGCGCAACCTACGGCGTGGGGATATACAATGAGCAGTTCTTC.

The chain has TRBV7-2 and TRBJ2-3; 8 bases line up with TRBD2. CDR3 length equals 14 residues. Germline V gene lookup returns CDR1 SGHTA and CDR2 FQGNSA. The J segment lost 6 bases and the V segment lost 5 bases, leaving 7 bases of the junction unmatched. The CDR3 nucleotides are TGTGCCAGCAGCCCGGGACTAGGCGCGGATACGCAGTATTTT. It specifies CASSPGLGADTQYF.

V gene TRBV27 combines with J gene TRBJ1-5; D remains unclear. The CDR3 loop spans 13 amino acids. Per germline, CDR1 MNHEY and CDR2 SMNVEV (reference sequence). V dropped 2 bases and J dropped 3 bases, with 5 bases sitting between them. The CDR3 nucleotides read TGTGCCAGCAGTTTAGGGGTCAATCAGCCCCAGCATTTT. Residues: CASSLGVNQPQHF.

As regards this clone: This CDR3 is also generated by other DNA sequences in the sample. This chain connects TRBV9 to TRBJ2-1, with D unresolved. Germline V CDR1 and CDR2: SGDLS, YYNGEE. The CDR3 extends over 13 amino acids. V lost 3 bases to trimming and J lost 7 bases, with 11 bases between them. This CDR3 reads CASSADGINEQFF. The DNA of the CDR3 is TGTGCCAGCAGCGCCGACGGAATAAATGAGCAGTTCTTC.

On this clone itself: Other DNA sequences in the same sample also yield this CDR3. CDR3 nucleotide sequence: TGTGCCAGCAGCTTAGGGACTGAAGCTTTCTTT. Its protein is CASSLGTEAFF. The J gene is TRBJ1-1, the V gene TRBV7-9; D remains unclear. Germline-derived CDR1 and CDR2 are SEHNR and FQNEAQ (reference sequence). V was shortened by 1 base and J by 5 bases, with 2 bases between the two germline ends. The CDR3 has 11 residues.